The 27 T cell receptor beta chains presented below share a single source sample, sequenced in a study of CD8+CD57+ T cells in acquired aplastic anemia. Profiles of TCR beta VDJ and CDR3 were generated from a genomic DNA template. Each CDR3 protein gets one entry after TCRdb re-called the reads with MiXCR. Of about 180,000 distinct CDR3 sequences listed, around 63% are singletons. CD8+CD57+ cell expansion had been shown by flow cytometry in patients chosen for sequencing. Sequenced input: sorted CD4+, CD8+, or CD8+CD57+ T cells (not recorded which) from PBMCs. The receptor source for this set is a human donor with aplastic anemia.

The chain employs TRBV5-6 and TRBJ1-4; 8 bases are a match to TRBD1. CDR3 length equals 14 residues. The V segment lost 2 bases and the J segment 8 bases; nucleotides outside the gene matches: 5. CDR1 is SGHDT and CDR2 is YYEEEE in the germline V gene. CDR3 sequence reads: CASSFDRGGEKLFF. In DNA, the CDR3 is TGTGCCAGCAGCTTCGACAGGGGAGGCGAAAAACTGTTTTTT.

The V call is TRBV19, the J call TRBJ1-3, with 10 bases aligning to TRBD1. The germline gives CDR1 LNHDA, CDR2 SQIVND (reference sequence). The junction had 1 base not matched to a gene; V was cut back by 3 bases and J by 5 bases. The CDR3 covers 14 residues. The chain's CDR3 is CASSMGQGRNTIYF. The CDR3 DNA sequence: TGTGCCAGTAGTATGGGACAGGGGAGAAACACCATATATTTT.

The chain couples TRBV5-1 to TRBJ2-7, with a weak D call TRBD2 (5 bases). Germline assignment: CDR1 SGHRS and CDR2 YFSETQ. Trimming pared 3 bases from V and 7 bases from J, leaving 14 bases between. The CDR3 extends over 13 amino acids. The DNA for the CDR3 is TGCGCCAGCAGCTCGAGACTTAGCGTAGAGCAGTACTTC. Amino acid sequence: CASSSRLSVEQYF.

CDR3 in amino acids: CSVEGQGGLETQYF. The CDR3 region has the DNA TGCAGCGTTGAAGGGCAGGGCGGATTAGAGACCCAGTACTTC. V is TRBV29-1 and J is TRBJ2-5; possibly TRBD1 for D (5 bases). This CDR3 has 14 amino acids. The V end lost 1 base, the J end lost 4 bases, and 13 bases lay between the germline ends. Germline V gene sequence: CDR1 SQVTM, CDR2 ANQGSEA.

The sample holds a few counts of this clonotype. This chain connects TRBV2 to TRBJ1-5; D perhaps matches TRBD1 (6 bases). This CDR3 spans 15 amino acids. V was cut by 4 bases and J by 4 bases, with 14 bases left in between. Germline CDR1 and CDR2: SNHLY and FYNNEI. The CDR3 bases are TGTGCCAGCAGTGGTTTAGGGGGAGGGAATCAGCCCCAGCATTTT. Its translation: CASSGLGGGNQPQHF.

This clonotype was observed at least ten times. The J gene is TRBJ2-7, the V gene TRBV7-9; D is unclear. There are 12 residues in the CDR3. CDR1 and CDR2 from the germline V gene are SEHNR and FQNEAQ (reference sequence). The V gene lost 4 bases and the J gene lost 3 bases, with 7 bases spanning the gap. The CDR3 sequence is CASSSSGYEQYF. The CDR3 nucleotides read TGTGCCAGCAGCTCCTCAGGCTACGAGCAGTACTTC.

This clonotype was counted a few times. V is TRBV5-1 and J is TRBJ2-7; D might be TRBD2 (7 bases). CDR3 size: 16 residues. V was trimmed by 3 bases and J by 5 bases, leaving 21 bases between them. Germline assignment: CDR1 SGHRS and CDR2 YFSETQ. The CDR3 DNA reads TGCGCCAGCAGCTGGGGGAGGGGGGTTGTGCCCCACGAGCAGTACTTC. Translating gives CASSWGRGVVPHEQYF.

The V and J genes are TRBV5-1 and TRBJ2-7; D is undetermined. Germline-derived CDR1 and CDR2 are SGHRS and YFSETQ. The CDR3 loop spans 13 amino acids. With 2 bases removed from V and 7 bases from J, the gap between germline ends came to 13 bases. The CDR3 region has the DNA TGCGCCAGCAGCTTTTCCCGGGTAGAAGAGCAGTACTTC. This translates into CASSFSRVEEQYF.

This clonotype has a single count. The J gene is TRBJ2-5, the V gene TRBV7-9; TRBD2 might be the D (6 bases). With 3 bases removed from V and 4 bases from J, the gap between germline ends came to 18 bases. Germline V gene lookup returns CDR1 SEHNR and CDR2 FQNEAQ (reference sequence). The CDR3 consists of 16 residues. CDR3 sequence: CASSFPTSGSPETQYF. The CDR3 region has the DNA TGTGCCAGCAGCTTTCCGACTAGTGGTAGTCCAGAGACCCAGTACTTC.

J is TRBJ2-3 and V is TRBV5-4; TRBD2 might be the D (6 bases). The CDR3 extends over 16 amino acids. Germline loops: CDR1 SGHNT, CDR2 YYREEE (reference sequence). Trimming removed 0 bases at V and 2 bases at J, with 13 bases between. CDR3 loop: CASSLGPGLNTDTQYF. The CDR3 nucleotides are TGTGCCAGCAGCTTGGGGCCGGGACTCAACACAGATACGCAGTATTTT.

V gene TRBV6-5 combines with J gene TRBJ1-2; tentatively, D is TRBD1 (6 bases). CDR3 length equals 11 residues. V was shortened by 5 bases and J by 7 bases, with 8 bases between the two germline ends. Germline V lookup: CDR1 MNHEY, CDR2 SVGAGI. The CDR3 DNA is TGTGCCAGCAGTACACAGGGTGGCTACACCTTC. Translation: CASSTQGGYTF.

This chain joins TRBV5-1 and TRBJ1-5; 8 bases align to TRBD1. The trim removed 3 bases at V and 7 bases at J, leaving 9 bases unmatched. CDR3 size: 15 residues. Germline V gene lookup returns CDR1 SGHRS and CDR2 YFSETQ. The CDR3 protein is CASSSTSGTGQPQHF. In nucleotides, the CDR3 is TGCGCCAGCAGCTCAACTTCCGGGACAGGCCAGCCCCAGCATTTT.

This clonotype occurred many times. The chain recombines TRBV29-1 with TRBJ2-7; D may be TRBD1 (6 bases). The CDR3 length is 12 residues. The ends were cut back, 3 bases at V and 5 bases at J, with 11 bases in the middle. Looked up from germline, CDR1 is SQVTM and CDR2 is ANQGSEA. CDR3 protein: CSVEGAVNEQYF. The CDR3 DNA reads TGCAGCGTTGAGGGGGCGGTCAACGAGCAGTACTTC.

The V call is TRBV7-8, the J call TRBJ2-5; 8 nucleotides align to TRBD2. The CDR3 sequence is 15 residues long. V lost 5 bases and J lost 4; bases outside the gene matches: 9. CDR1 and CDR2 (germline): SGHVS, FQNEAQ. The DNA of the CDR3 is TGTGCCAGCAGCCAAGGCGGGGGGCAGGGAGAGACCCAGTACTTC. Amino acid sequence: CASSQGGGQGETQYF.

The chain employs TRBV7-3 and TRBJ2-3, with D unresolved. V was pared by 4 bases and J by 6 bases, with 20 bases between. There are 16 residues in the CDR3. Germline V gives CDR1 SGHTA, CDR2 FQGTGA. This CDR3 is CASSSGGGSPRDTQYF. In DNA form, the CDR3 reads TGTGCCAGCAGCTCCGGCGGTGGCTCGCCGCGGGATACGCAGTATTTT.

V usage is TRBV28 and J usage is TRBJ2-5; maybe TRBD2 (6 bases). V lost 6 bases and J 5 bases, leaving 13 bases between the germline ends. The CDR3 has 13 residues. Germline V gene lookup returns CDR1 MDHEN and CDR2 SYDVKM. The CDR3 nucleotides are TGTGCCAGCAGCTACCGAAGCGGGGAGACCCAGTACTTC. The encoded protein is CASSYRSGETQYF.

This chain uses TRBV10-3 with TRBJ2-1, with D unclear. Between the trimmed V and J ends, which lost 5 bases and 4 bases, there was a span of 9 bases. The CDR3 totals 13 residues. Germline V gene sequence: CDR1 ENHRY, CDR2 SYGVKD. CDR3 sequence reads: CAISPVGYNEQFF. The CDR3 coding sequence is TGTGCCATCAGTCCAGTGGGGTACAATGAGCAGTTCTTC.

This clonotype occurred many times. This chain links TRBV15 with TRBJ2-2; D may be TRBD1 (6 bases). Germline lookup yields CDR1 LNHNV and CDR2 YYDKDF (reference sequence). V shed 11 bases and J shed 3 bases, with 19 bases lying between them. The CDR3 is 15 residues long. The CDR3 coding sequence is TGTGCCGCCCACAGGGAATCGGATGACACCGGGGAGCTGTTTTTT. It specifies CAAHRESDDTGELFF.

The V gene is TRBV5-1, the J gene TRBJ1-1; 8 nucleotides line up with TRBD1. This CDR3 spans 16 amino acids. The germline CDR1 and CDR2 sequences are SGHRS and YFSETQ. V was pared by 0 bases and J by 1 base, with 5 bases of the junction left unmatched. CDR3 DNA: TGCGCCAGCAGCTTGGCACCGGGGACAGGGAACACTGAAGCTTTCTTT. Amino acids: CASSLAPGTGNTEAFF.

The J gene is TRBJ1-2, the V gene TRBV6-4, with D unclear. Germline CDR1 MRHNA, CDR2 SNTAGT. V was clipped by 2 bases and J by 0 bases, with 13 bases between them. CDR3 size: 16 residues. CDR3: CASSDTPQAPNYGYTF. The CDR3 DNA follows: TGTGCCAGCAGTGACACCCCGCAGGCTCCTAACTATGGCTACACCTTC.

This chain connects TRBV9 to TRBJ2-7, with 9 bases identical to TRBD1. CDR3 length equals 15 residues. The ends lost 5 bases at V and 2 bases at J; junction bases unmatched: 8. Looked up from germline, CDR1 is SGDLS and CDR2 is YYNGEE. The CDR3 nucleotides read TGTGCCAGCAGTCCGGGGAGGGACAGGGCCTACGAGCAGTACTTC. Amino acids: CASSPGRDRAYEQYF. The whole variable domain, filled in from reference TRBV9 and TRBJ2-7, reads DSGVTQTPKHLITATGQRVTLRCSPRSGDLSVYWYQQSLDQGLQFLIQYYNGEERAKGNILERFSAQQFPDLHSELNLSSLELGDSALYFCASSPGRDRAYEQYFGPGTRLTVT.

This clonotype was counted a few times. The gene calls are TRBV10-3 and TRBJ1-2; TRBD1 might be the D (5 bases). CDR1 and CDR2 from the germline V gene are ENHRY and SYGVKD. The V end lost 3 bases, the J end lost 6 bases, and 20 bases lay between the germline ends. This CDR3 comprises 16 residues. The CDR3 protein is CAISDSSLGGGDGYTF. DNA of the CDR3: TGTGCCATCAGTGACTCGTCACTGGGTGGAGGGGATGGCTACACCTTC.

V usage is TRBV20-1 and J usage is TRBJ1-2; D not certain. This CDR3 contains 13 residues. Deletions cut 1 base from V and 4 bases from J, with 10 bases between. Per germline, CDR1 DFQATT and CDR2 SNEGSKA (reference sequence). CDR3 loop: CSARVESGYGYTF. As DNA, the CDR3 is TGCAGTGCTAGAGTCGAATCGGGCTATGGCTACACCTTC.

The genes are TRBV7-9 and TRBJ2-7, with 9 bases matching TRBD1. Trimming cost V 6 bases and J 0 bases; bases outside gene matches: 15. The CDR3 length is 18 residues. Germline V lookup: CDR1 SEHNR, CDR2 FQNEAQ (reference sequence). DNA for the CDR3: TGTGCCAGCAGGGAAACTCCGGGACAGGGAGATTACTCCTACGAGCAGTACTTC. It translates to CASRETPGQGDYSYEQYF.

The rearrangement joins TRBV19 to TRBJ2-3; D is unclear. Germline V gene lookup returns CDR1 LNHDA and CDR2 SQIVND (reference sequence). This CDR3 contains 13 residues. The V end was cut by 5 bases, the J end by 1 base, with 7 bases between. CDR3 DNA: TGTGCCAGTAGTGTCGGACGCACAGATACGCAGTATTTT. Protein: CASSVGRTDTQYF.

V gene TRBV7-2 combines with J gene TRBJ1-2, with 8 bases identical to TRBD1. The CDR3 has 15 amino acids. Germline V lookup: CDR1 SGHTA, CDR2 FQGNSA. J gave up 9 bases and V 1 base, and 10 bases lay outside the gene matches. The CDR3, as DNA: TGTGCCAGCAGCTTAGTGCCAGGACAGGGTCGGTGCTACACCTTC. Encoded protein: CASSLVPGQGRCYTF.

This clonotype has only a few counts. This chain uses TRBV7-9 with TRBJ2-5; weak D call: TRBD2 (7 bases). Trimming shortened V by 2 bases and J by 5 bases, and 15 bases separated the two germline ends. The CDR3 length is 15 residues. Germline CDR1 and CDR2: SEHNR and FQNEAQ (reference sequence). The CDR3 loop is CASSLNEGGAETQYF. CDR3 DNA: TGTGCCAGCAGCTTAAACGAAGGGGGGGCGGAGACCCAGTACTTC.